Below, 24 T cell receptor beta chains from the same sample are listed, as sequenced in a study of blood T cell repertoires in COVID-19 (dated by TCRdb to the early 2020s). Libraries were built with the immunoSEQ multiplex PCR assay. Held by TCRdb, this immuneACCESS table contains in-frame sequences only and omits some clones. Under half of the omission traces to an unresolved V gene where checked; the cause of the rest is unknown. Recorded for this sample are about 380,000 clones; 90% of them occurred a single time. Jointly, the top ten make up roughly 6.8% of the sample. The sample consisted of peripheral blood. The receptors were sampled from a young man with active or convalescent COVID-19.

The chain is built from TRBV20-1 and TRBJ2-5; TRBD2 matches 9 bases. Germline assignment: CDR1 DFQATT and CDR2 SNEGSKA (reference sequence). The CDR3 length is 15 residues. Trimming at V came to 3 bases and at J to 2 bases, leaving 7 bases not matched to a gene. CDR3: CSASPSGGRQETQYF. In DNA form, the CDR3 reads TGCAGTGCTAGTCCCAGCGGGGGGCGTCAAGAGACCCAGTACTTC.

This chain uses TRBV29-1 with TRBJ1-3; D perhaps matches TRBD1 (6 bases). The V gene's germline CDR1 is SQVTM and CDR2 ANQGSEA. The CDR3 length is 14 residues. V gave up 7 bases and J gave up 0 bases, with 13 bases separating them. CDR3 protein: CSAEQGISGNTIYF. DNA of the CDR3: TGCAGCGCAGAACAGGGAATCTCTGGAAACACCATATATTTT.

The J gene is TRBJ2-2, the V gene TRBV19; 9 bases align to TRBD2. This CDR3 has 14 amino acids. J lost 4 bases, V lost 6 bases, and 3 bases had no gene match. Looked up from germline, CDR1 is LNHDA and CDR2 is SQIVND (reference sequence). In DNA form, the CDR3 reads TGTGCCAGTAGGGTAGCGGGGGCCACCGGGGAGCTGTTTTTT. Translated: CASRVAGATGELFF. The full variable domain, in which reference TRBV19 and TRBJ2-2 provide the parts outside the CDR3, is DGGITQSPKYLFRKEGQNVTLSCEQNLNHDAMYWYRQDPGQGLRLIYYSQIVNDFQKGDIAEGYSVSREKKESFPLTVTSAQKNPTAFYLCASRVAGATGELFFGEGSRLTVL.

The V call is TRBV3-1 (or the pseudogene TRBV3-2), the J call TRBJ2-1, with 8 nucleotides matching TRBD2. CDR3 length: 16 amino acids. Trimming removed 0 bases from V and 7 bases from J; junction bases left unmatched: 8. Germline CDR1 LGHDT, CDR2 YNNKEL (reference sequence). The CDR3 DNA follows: TGTGCCAGCAGCCAAGATGGACGGGGGGGCCTTAATGAGCAGTTCTTC. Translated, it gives CASSQDGRGGLNEQFF.

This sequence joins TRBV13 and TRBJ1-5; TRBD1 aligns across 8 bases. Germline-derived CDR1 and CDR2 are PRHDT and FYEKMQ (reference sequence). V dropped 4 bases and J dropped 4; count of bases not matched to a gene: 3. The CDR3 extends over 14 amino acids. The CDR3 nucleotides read TGTGCCAGCAGCTCCGGGACAGGTAATCAGCCCCAGCATTTT. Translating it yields CASSSGTGNQPQHF.

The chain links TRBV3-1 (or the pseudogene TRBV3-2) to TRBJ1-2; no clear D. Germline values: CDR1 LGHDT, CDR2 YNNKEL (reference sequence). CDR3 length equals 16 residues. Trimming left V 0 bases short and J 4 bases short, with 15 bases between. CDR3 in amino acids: CASSQDLGDLGYGYTF. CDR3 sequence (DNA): TGTGCCAGCAGCCAAGATCTGGGAGACCTCGGCTATGGCTACACCTTC.

The CDR3, as DNA: TGTGCCAGTGGCCCGGTCGTTGCGGACACCGGGGAGCTGTTTTTT. Its translation is CASGPVVADTGELFF. The V call is TRBV19, the J call TRBJ2-2; no reliable D call. V was clipped by 8 bases and J by 3 bases, with 16 bases between them. From germline, CDR1 is LNHDA and CDR2 SQIVND (reference sequence). The length of the CDR3 is 15 residues.

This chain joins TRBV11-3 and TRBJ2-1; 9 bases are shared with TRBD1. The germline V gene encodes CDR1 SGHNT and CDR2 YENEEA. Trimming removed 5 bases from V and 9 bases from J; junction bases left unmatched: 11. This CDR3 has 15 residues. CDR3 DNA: TGTGCCAGCAGCCCGGAAGGGACAGGGACCTCTGAGCAGTTCTTC. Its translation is CASSPEGTGTSEQFF. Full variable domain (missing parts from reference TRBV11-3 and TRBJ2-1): EAGVVQSPRYKIIEKKQPVAFWCNPISGHNTLYWYLQNLGQGPELLIRYENEEAVDDSQLPKDRFSAERLKGVDSTLKIQPAELGDSAVYLCASSPEGTGTSEQFFGPGTRLTVL.

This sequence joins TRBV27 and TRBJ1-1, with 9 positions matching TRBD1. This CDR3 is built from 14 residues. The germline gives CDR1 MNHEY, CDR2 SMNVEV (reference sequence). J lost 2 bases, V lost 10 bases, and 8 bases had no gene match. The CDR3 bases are TGTGCCACCAGCCGGGACAGGGTTAACACTGAAGCTTTCTTT. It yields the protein CATSRDRVNTEAFF.

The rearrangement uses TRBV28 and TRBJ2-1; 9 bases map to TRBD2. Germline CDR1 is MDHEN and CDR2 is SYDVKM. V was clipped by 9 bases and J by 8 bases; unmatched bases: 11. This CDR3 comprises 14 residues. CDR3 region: CASAPAGGPYEQFF. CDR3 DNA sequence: TGTGCCAGTGCCCCGGCGGGAGGGCCCTATGAGCAGTTCTTC.

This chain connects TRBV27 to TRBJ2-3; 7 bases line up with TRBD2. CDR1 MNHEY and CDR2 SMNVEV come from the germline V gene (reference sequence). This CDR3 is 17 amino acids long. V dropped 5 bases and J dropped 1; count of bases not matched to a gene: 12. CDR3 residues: CASSRTGGSGGTDTQYF. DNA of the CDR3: TGTGCCAGCAGTCGCACTGGCGGGAGCGGGGGCACAGATACGCAGTATTTT.

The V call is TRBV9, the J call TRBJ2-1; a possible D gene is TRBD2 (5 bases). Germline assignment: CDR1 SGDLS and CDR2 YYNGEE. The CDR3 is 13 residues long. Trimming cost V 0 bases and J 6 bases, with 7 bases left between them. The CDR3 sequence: CASSVAGINEQFF. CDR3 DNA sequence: TGTGCCAGCAGCGTAGCGGGGATCAATGAGCAGTTCTTC. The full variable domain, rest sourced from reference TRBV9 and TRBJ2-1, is DSGVTQTPKHLITATGQRVTLRCSPRSGDLSVYWYQQSLDQGLQFLIQYYNGEERAKGNILERFSAQQFPDLHSELNLSSLELGDSALYFCASSVAGINEQFFGPGTRLTVL.

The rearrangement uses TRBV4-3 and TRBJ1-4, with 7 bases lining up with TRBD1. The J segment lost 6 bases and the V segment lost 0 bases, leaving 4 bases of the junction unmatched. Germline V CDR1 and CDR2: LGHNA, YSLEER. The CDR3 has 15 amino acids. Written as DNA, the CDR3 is TGCGCCAGCAGCCAAGATCCCCAGGGGGATGAAAAACTGTTTTTT. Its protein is CASSQDPQGDEKLFF.

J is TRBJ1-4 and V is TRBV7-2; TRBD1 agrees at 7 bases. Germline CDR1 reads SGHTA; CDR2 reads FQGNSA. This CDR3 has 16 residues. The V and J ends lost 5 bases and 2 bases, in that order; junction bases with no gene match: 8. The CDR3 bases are TGTGCCAGCAGCAAAAGCAACAGGGGTACTAATGAAAAACTGTTTTTT. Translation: CASSKSNRGTNEKLFF.

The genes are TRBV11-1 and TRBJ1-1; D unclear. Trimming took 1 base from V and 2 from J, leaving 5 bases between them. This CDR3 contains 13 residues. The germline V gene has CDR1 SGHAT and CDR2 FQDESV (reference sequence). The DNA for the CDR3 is TGTGCCAGCAGCTTAGGGCACAACACTGAAGCTTTCTTT. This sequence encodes CASSLGHNTEAFF.

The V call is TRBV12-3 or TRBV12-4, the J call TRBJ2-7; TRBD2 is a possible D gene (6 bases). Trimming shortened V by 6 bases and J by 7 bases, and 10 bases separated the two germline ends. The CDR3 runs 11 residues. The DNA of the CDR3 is TGTGCCAGCAGAATCGGGGGTGAGCAGTACTTC. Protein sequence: CASRIGGEQYF.

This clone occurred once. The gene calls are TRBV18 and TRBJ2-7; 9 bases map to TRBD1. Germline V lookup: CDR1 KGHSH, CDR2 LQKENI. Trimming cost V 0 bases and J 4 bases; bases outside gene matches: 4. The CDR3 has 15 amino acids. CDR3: CASSPPGQGGYEQYF. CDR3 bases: TGTGCCAGCTCACCACCGGGACAGGGCGGTTACGAGCAGTACTTC.

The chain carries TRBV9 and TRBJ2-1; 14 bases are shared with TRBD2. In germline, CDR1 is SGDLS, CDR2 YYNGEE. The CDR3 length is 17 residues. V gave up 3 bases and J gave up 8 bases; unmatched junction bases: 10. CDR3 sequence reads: CASSGEPGLAGADEQFF. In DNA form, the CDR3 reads TGTGCCAGCAGCGGAGAACCGGGACTAGCGGGAGCGGATGAGCAGTTCTTC.

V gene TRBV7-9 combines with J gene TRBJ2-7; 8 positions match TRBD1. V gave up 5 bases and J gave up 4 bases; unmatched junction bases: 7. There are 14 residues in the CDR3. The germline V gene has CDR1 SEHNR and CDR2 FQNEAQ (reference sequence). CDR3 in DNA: TGTGCCAGCAGCCAATCCGGGACAGGATACGAGCAGTACTTC. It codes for CASSQSGTGYEQYF.

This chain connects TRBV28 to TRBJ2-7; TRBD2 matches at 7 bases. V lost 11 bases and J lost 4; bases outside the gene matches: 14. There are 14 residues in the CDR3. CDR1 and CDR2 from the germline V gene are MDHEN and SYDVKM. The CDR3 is CAAQVRGEFYEQYF. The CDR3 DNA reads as TGTGCCGCGCAGGTTCGGGGGGAATTTTACGAGCAGTACTTC.

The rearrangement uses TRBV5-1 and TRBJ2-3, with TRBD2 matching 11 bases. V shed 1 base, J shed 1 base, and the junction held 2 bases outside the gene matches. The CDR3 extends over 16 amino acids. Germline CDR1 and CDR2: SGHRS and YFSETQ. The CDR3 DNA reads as TGCGCCAGCAGCTTGCCGACTAGCGGGGGCACAGATACGCAGTATTTT. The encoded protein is CASSLPTSGGTDTQYF. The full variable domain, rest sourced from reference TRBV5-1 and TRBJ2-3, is KAGVTQTPRYLIKTRGQQVTLSCSPISGHRSVSWYQQTPGQGLQFLFEYFSETQRNKGNFPGRFSGRQFSNSRSEMNVSTLELGDSALYLCASSLPTSGGTDTQYFGPGTRLTVL.

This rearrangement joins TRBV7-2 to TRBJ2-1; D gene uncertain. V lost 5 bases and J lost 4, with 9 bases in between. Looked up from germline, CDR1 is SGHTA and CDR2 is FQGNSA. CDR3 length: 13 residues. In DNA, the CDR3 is TGTGCCAGCAGCATTAGCCGGTACAATGAGCAGTTCTTC. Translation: CASSISRYNEQFF.

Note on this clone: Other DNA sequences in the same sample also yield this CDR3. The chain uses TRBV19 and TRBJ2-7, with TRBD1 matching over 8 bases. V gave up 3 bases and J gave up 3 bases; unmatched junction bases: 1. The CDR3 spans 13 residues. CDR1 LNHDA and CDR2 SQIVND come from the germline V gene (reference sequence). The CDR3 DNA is TGTGCCAGTAGTATCGACAGGGGCTACGAGCAGTACTTC. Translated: CASSIDRGYEQYF.

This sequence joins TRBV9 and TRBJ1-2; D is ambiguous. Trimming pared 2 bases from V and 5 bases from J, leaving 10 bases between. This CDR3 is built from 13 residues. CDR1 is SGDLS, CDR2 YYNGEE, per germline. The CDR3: CASSVDNRYGYTF. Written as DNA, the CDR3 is TGTGCCAGCAGCGTCGACAACCGGTATGGCTACACCTTC.